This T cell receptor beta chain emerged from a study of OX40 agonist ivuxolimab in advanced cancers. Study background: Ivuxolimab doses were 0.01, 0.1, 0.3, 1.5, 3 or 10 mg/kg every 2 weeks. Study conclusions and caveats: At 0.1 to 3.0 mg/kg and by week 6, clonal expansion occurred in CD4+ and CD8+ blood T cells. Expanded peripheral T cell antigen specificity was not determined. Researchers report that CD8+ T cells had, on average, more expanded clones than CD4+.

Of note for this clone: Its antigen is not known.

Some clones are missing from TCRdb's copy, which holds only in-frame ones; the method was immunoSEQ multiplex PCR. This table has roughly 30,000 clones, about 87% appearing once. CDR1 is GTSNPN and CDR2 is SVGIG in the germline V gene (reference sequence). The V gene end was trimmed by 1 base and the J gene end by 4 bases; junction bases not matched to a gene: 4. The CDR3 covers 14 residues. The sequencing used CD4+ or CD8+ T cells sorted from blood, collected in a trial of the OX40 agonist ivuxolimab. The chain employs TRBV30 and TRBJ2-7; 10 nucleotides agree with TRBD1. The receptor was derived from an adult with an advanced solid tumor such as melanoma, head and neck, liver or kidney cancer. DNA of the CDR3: TGTGCCTGGAGTGGAGGACAGGGGGGATACGAGCAGTACTTC. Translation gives CAWSGGQGGYEQYF.